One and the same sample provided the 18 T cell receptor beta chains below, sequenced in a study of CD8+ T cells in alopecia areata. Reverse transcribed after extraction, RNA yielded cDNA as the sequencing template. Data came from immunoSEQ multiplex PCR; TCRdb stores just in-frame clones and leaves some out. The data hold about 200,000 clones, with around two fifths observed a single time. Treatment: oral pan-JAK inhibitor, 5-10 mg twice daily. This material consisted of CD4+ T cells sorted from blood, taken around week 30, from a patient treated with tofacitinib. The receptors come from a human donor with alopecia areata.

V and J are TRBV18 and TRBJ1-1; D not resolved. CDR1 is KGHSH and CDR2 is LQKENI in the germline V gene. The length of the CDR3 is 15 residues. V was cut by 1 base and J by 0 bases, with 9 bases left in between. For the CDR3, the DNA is TGTGCCAGCTCACCACTAAAAGGGCTGAACACTGAAGCTTTCTTT. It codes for CASSPLKGLNTEAFF. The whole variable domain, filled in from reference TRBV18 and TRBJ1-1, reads NAGVMQNPRHLVRRRGQEARLRCSPMKGHSHVYWYRQLPEEGLKFMVYLQKENIIDESGMPKERFSAEFPKEGPSILRIQQVVRGDSAAYFCASSPLKGLNTEAFFGQGTRLTVV.

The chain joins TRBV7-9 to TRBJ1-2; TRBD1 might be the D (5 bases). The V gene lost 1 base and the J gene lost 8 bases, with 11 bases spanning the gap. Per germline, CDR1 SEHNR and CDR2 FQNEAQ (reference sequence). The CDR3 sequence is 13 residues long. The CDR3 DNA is TGTGCCAGCAGCTTAGGAGAACAGGAAGGCTACACCTTC. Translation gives CASSLGEQEGYTF.

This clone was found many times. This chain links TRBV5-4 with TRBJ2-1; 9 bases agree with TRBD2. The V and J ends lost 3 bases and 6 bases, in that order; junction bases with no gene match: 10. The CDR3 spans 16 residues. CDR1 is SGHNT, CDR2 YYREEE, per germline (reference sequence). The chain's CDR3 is CASSSAGTSSRNEQFF. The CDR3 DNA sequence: TGTGCCAGCAGCTCGGCCGGGACTAGCTCCCGCAATGAGCAGTTCTTC.

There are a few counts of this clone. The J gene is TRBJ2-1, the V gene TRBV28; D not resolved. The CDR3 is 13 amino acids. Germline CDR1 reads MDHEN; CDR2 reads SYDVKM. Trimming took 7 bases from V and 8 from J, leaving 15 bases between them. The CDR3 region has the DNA TGTGCCAGCACCGTAGACCCGAGCGATGAGCAGTTCTTC. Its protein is CASTVDPSDEQFF.

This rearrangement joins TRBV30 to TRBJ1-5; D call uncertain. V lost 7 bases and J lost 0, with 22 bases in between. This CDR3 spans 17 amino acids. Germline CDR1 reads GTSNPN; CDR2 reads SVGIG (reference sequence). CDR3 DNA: TGTGCCTCCACCAATGGTCAGATCGCCTCTAGCAATCAGCCCCAGCATTTT. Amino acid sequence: CASTNGQIASSNQPQHF.

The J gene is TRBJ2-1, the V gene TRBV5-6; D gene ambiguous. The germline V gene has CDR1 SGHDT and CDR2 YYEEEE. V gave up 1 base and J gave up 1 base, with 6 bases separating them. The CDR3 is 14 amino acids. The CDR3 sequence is CASSLRPSYNEQFF. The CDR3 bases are TGTGCCAGCAGCTTGAGACCGTCCTACAATGAGCAGTTCTTC.

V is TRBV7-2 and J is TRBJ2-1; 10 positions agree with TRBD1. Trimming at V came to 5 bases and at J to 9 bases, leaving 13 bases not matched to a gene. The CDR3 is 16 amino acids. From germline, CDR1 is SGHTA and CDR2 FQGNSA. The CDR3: CASSRVRGQGTGEQFF. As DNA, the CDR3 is TGTGCCAGCAGCCGCGTTAGGGGACAGGGGACCGGTGAGCAGTTCTTC.

For the CDR3, the DNA is TGTGCCAGCAGCGTACAAGTATCCTACAATGAGCAGTTCTTC. Translating gives CASSVQVSYNEQFF. The gene calls are TRBV9 and TRBJ2-1; D is ambiguous. Germline loops: CDR1 SGDLS, CDR2 YYNGEE. Trimming took off 1 base at V and 1 base at J, with 6 bases between the two ends. The CDR3 is 14 residues long. The full variable domain, completed using reference TRBV9 and TRBJ2-1, is DSGVTQTPKHLITATGQRVTLRCSPRSGDLSVYWYQQSLDQGLQFLIQYYNGEERAKGNILERFSAQQFPDLHSELNLSSLELGDSALYFCASSVQVSYNEQFFGPGTRLTVL.

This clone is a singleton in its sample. CDR3 loop: CASSRRDSEYTPYNEQFF. Written as DNA, the CDR3 is TGTGCCAGCAGCCGACGGGACAGCGAGTATACCCCCTACAATGAGCAGTTCTTC. The V gene is TRBV11-2, the J gene TRBJ2-1; TRBD1 matches at 7 bases. This CDR3 comprises 18 residues. The germline V gene has CDR1 SGHAT and CDR2 FQNNGV. The V segment lost 5 bases and the J segment 2 bases; nucleotides outside the gene matches: 15.

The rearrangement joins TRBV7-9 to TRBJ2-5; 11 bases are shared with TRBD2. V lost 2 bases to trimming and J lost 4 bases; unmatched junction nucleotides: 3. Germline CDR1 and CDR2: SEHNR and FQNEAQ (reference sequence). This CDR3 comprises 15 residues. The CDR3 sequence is CASSLRLAGGETQYF. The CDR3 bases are TGTGCCAGCAGCTTACGGCTAGCGGGAGGAGAGACCCAGTACTTC. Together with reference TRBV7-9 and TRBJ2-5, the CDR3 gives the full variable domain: DTGVSQNPRHKITKRGQNVTFRCDPISEHNRLYWYRQTLGQGPEFLTYFQNEAQLEKSRLLSDRFSAERPKGSFSTLEIQRTEQGDSAMYLCASSLRLAGGETQYFGPGTRLLVL.

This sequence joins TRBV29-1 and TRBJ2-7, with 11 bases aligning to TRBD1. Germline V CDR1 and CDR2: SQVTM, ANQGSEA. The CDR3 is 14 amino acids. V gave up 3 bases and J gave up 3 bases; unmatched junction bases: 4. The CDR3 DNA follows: TGCAGCGTTGAGGGAGGGACAGGGGGCTACGAGCAGTACTTC. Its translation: CSVEGGTGGYEQYF.

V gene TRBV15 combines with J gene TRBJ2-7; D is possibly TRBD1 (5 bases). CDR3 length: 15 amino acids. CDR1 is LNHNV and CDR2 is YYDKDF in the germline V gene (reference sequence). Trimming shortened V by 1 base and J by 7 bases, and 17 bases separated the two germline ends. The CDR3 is CATSRARQGVEEQYF. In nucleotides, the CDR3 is TGTGCCACCAGCAGAGCTCGGCAAGGGGTCGAGGAGCAGTACTTC.

The CDR3 DNA reads TGTGCCAGCAGCTCCTCCCCCCAAGCCGAGCAGTACTTC. It yields the protein CASSSSPQAEQYF. The genes are TRBV7-9 and TRBJ2-7; no definite D call. V shed 4 bases and J shed 6 bases, with 13 bases lying between them. Germline loops: CDR1 SEHNR, CDR2 FQNEAQ (reference sequence). CDR3 size: 13 residues.

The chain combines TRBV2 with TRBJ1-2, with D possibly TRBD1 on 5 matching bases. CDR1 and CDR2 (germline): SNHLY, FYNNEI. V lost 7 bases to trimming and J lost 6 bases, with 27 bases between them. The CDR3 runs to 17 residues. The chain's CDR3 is CASIITRESLPAHGYTF. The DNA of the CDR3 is TGTGCCAGCATTATCACCAGGGAATCTCTCCCCGCCCATGGCTACACCTTC.

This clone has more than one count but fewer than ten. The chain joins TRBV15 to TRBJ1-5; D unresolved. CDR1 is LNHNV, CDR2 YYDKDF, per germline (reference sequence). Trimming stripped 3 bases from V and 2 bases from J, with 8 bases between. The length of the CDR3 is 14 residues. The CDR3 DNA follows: TGTGCCACCAGCAGGGGTGAGGGCAATCAGCCCCAGCATTTT. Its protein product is CATSRGEGNQPQHF.

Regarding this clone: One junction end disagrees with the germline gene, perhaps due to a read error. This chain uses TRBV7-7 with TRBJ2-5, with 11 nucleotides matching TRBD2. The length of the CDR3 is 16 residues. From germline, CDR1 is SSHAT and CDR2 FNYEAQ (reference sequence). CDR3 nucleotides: TGTGCTAGCAGCCAACGACTAGCGGGATGGGAAGAGACCCAGTACTTC. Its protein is CASSQRLAGWEETQYF.

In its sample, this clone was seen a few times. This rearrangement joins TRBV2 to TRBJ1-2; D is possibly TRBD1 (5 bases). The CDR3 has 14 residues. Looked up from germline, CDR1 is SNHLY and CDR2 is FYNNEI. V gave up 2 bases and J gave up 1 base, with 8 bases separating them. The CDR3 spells CASSERGRNYGYTF. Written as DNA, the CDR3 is TGTGCCAGCAGTGAACGGGGCCGTAACTATGGCTACACCTTC.

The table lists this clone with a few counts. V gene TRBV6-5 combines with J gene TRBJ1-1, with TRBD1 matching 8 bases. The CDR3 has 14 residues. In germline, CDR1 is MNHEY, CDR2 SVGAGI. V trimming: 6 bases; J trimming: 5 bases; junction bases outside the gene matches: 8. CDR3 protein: CASSSGQGWTEAFF. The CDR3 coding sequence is TGTGCCAGCAGCTCCGGACAGGGCTGGACTGAAGCTTTCTTT.